These T cell receptor beta chains were read from a single sample in a study of regulatory T cells in long-lasting Graves disease. TCRdb re-analysed the multiplex PCR reads in MiXCR, keeping a single row per CDR3 protein. Of 600,000 to 650,000 distinct CDR3 sequences in the sample, roughly 16% were seen once. These data are also associated with another study on T cells in Graves' hyperthyroidism and ophthalmopathy.

The specimen comprised peripheral blood mononuclear cells (PBMCs), sampled at new diagnosis, from a patient treated with antithyroid drugs. These receptors all come from a woman younger than 45 with Graves disease. Both conserved end residues are part of each CDR3. Fields, in order: CDR3 length, D gene, clone size, J gene, V gene, CDR3 DNA, CDR3 protein. The D gene is left open where the match is weak. Some rows have no size entry. The others give once, few or many, or a class for an expanded clone.

14 | TRBD1 | many | TRBJ2-5 | TRBV7-9 | TGTGCCAGCAGAAGGACAGGGGGTCAGGAGACCCAGTACTTC | CASRRTGGQETQYF
14 | - | few | TRBJ1-5 | TRBV24-1 | TGTGCCACCAGTGGGGGGGGGCATACTCAGCCCCAGCATTTT | CATSGGGHTQPQHF
14 | - | many | TRBJ2-2 | TRBV6-2/TRBV6-3 | TGTGCCAGCAGTTACGAGCTGGGAACCGGGGAGCTGTTTTTT | CASSYELGTGELFF
10 | - | many | TRBJ1-2 | TRBV20-1 | TGCAGTGTCATAGAAGGTGGCTACACCTTC | CSVIEGGYTF
17 | - | many | TRBJ1-1 | TRBV28 | TGTGCCAGCAGTTTGACCCCCGACGGGACTGGGGGCACTGAAGCTTTCTTT | CASSLTPDGTGGTEAFF
14 | - | few | TRBJ1-3 | TRBV7-2 | TGTGCCAGCAGCGGCGGGGCTAGGGGAAACACCATATATTTT | CASSGGARGNTIYF
15 | - | many | TRBJ2-7 | TRBV28 | TGTGCCAGCATTGAACGGAGGGGGGCGGGCTACGAGCAGTACTTC | CASIERRGAGYEQYF
14 | TRBD2 | - | TRBJ2-7 | TRBV10-3 | TGTGCCACCGGTGGCGGGGGAAGCTCCTACGAGCAGTACTTC | CATGGGGSSYEQYF
15 | - | many | TRBJ1-1 | TRBV5-1 | TGCGCCAGCAGCTTGGAACAGGGTCGGAACACTGAAGCTTTCTTT | CASSLEQGRNTEAFF
14 | - | many | TRBJ1-1 | TRBV6-2/TRBV6-3 | TGTGCCAGCAGTTACTCGGTAACTGGGGCTGAAGCTTTCTTT | CASSYSVTGAEAFF
13 | TRBD1 | - | TRBJ2-5 | TRBV28 | TGTGCCAGCAGCGACAGGGCGAGGGAGACCCAGTACTTC | CASSDRARETQYF
13 | - | - | TRBJ2-7 | TRBV20-1 | TGCAGTGCTAGTAGCCGGGCGACCTACGAGCAGTACTTC | CSASSRATYEQYF
14 | TRBD2 | few | TRBJ2-5 | TRBV7-6 | TGTGCCAGCAGCTTCGAGCGGGGGATCGAGACCCAGTACTTC | CASSFERGIETQYF
14 | - | - | TRBJ2-7 | TRBV7-2 | TGTGCCAGCAGCCAAAGACAGGACGGGGGTGAGCAGTACTTC | CASSQRQDGGEQYF
12 | - | many | TRBJ1-5 | TRBV2 | TGTGCCAGCAAGGCTTCGAATCAGCCCCAGCATTTT | CASKASNQPQHF
15 | TRBD2 | many | TRBJ2-1 | TRBV7-2 | TGTGCCAGCAGCCGCGAGGCGGGAGGAAGGGGTGAGCAGTTCTTC | CASSREAGGRGEQFF
14 | TRBD2 | many | TRBJ2-7 | TRBV7-2 | TGTGCCAGCAATTTGCCACTAGCGGGCAACGAGCAGTACTTC | CASNLPLAGNEQYF
15 | TRBD1 | - | TRBJ1-4 | TRBV5-1 | TGCGCCAGCAGCCCAGAGACAGGGACTGAAGAAAAACTGTTTTTT | CASSPETGTEEKLFF
14 | TRBD1 | many | TRBJ1-6 | TRBV12-3/TRBV12-4 | TGTGCCAGCAGTTCGGACAGGGTTGGGTCACCCCTCCACTTT | CASSSDRVGSPLHF
16 | TRBD2 | few | TRBJ2-7 | TRBV5-6 | TGTGCCAGCAGCGAAGGACTAGCGGGAGGGCTCTACGAGCAGTACTTC | CASSEGLAGGLYEQYF
13 | TRBD2 | few | TRBJ2-2 | TRBV2 | TGTGCCAGCAGGGGGGGGTTTATCGGGGAGCTGTTTTTT | CASRGGFIGELFF